The sequence of this T cell receptor (beta chain) was determined in a study of shared clonotypes between healthy human individuals. The study drew its donors from healthy HIV-negative adults without recent acute infections or vaccinations. The replicate PCRs on unsorted PBMC were given about 300 ng DNA, which is 25,000 to 35,000 T cell genomes. The authors sequenced unsorted PBMC DNA on ten immunoSEQ deep assay plates. In the original analysis: Quality scores were absent from the junction-only immunoSEQ sequences, so filtering differed. Repertoires were generated with immunoSEQ multiplex PCR, while TCRdb's copy carries only in-frame clones and drops some. V and J calls plus clone size are reproduced from that table; the DNA served to infer D and trimming. The sample yields 530,000 or so clones, almost 80% seen once. Trimming cost V 6 bases and J 4 bases, with 9 bases left between them. This CDR3 spans 13 amino acids. Germline assignment: CDR1 MDHEN and CDR2 SYDVKM.

This clone appeared many times. This clonotype was obtained from a middle-aged woman in good health. Some clones in this sample may be carry-over from other donors' samples. The chain recombines TRBV28 with TRBJ2-2, with D perhaps matching TRBD2 (5 bases). Sequencing was carried out using PBMCs. CDR3 nucleotide sequence: TGTGCCAGCAGACTAGTGTCCACCGGGGAGCTGTTTTTT. Translation: CASRLVSTGELFF.